What follows are 2 T cell receptor beta chains derived from one specimen sequenced in a study of brain T cells in children with intractable seizures. Measured with immunoSEQ multiplex PCR; TCRdb has only the in-frame clones, and not every one. The table has around 38,000 clones, about nine tenths seen once. The sample in question was peripheral blood, obtained at surgery. These receptors all stem from a girl aged 2-10 years with tuberous sclerosis and intractable seizures.

Here the CDR3 reads CASSQVGAPSGGSETQYF. The CDR3 region has the DNA TGTGCCAGCAGCCAAGTTGGGGCCCCTAGCGGGGGTTCGGAGACCCAGTACTTC. The V call is TRBV4-2, the J call TRBJ2-5; 10 bases line up with TRBD2. The CDR3 consists of 18 residues. With 1 base clipped from V and 5 bases from J, the junction kept 13 bases outside the gene matches. Per the germline V gene, CDR1 is LGHNA and CDR2 is YNFKEQ.

The chain links TRBV11-3 to TRBJ1-2; D ambiguous. From germline, CDR1 is SGHNT and CDR2 YENEEA. Trimming removed 1 base at V and 1 base at J, with 22 bases between. There are 19 residues in the CDR3. This CDR3 reads CASSLVSVFCRNLNYGYTF. In DNA, the CDR3 is TGTGCCAGCAGCTTAGTTTCTGTTTTTTGCCGAAACCTTAACTATGGCTACACCTTC.